The entry that follows covers one TCR beta chain sequence. The antigen is undetermined. Blood got drawn at baseline, again on cycle 4 day 1, and then on cycle 7 day 1. CDR3 length equals 13 residues. The ends were cut back, 4 bases at V and 3 bases at J, with 8 bases in the middle. Germline assignment: CDR1 SGHTA and CDR2 FQGNSA. The data were obtained in a study of OX40 agonist ivuxolimab in advanced cancers. Study information: The mean age was about 61 years, ranging from about 20 to 79, with about 87% of participants male. Partial responses occurred in Three dose-escalation patients, one with hepatocellular carcinoma and two with cutaneous melanoma.

Libraries were prepared by immunoSEQ multiplex PCR; TCRdb keeps only in-frame clonotypes and omits some of them. Among roughly 49,000 clones listed, 88% were seen once. Study-wide results and limits: Expanded clones were, on average, more numerous in CD8+ T cells than in CD4+.

Specimen: CD4+ or CD8+ T cells sorted from blood, collected in a trial of the OX40 agonist ivuxolimab. The rearrangement uses TRBV7-2 and TRBJ2-3; D unclear. The TCR was taken from an adult with an advanced solid tumor such as melanoma, head and neck, liver or kidney cancer. This CDR3 reads CASSSISTDTQYF. Written as DNA, the CDR3 is TGTGCCAGCAGCTCCATTTCAACAGATACGCAGTATTTT.